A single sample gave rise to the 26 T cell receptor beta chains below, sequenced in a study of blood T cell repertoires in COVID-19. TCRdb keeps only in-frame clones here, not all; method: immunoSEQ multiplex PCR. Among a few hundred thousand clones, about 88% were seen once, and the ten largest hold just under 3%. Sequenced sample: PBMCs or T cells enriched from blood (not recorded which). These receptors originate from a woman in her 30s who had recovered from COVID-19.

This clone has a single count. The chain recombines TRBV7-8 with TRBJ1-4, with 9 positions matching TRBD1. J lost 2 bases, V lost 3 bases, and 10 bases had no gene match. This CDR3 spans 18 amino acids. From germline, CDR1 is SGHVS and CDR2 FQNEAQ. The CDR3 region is CASSLKGQGVQTNEKLFF. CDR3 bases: TGTGCCAGCAGCTTGAAGGGACAGGGAGTTCAGACTAATGAAAAACTGTTTTTT.

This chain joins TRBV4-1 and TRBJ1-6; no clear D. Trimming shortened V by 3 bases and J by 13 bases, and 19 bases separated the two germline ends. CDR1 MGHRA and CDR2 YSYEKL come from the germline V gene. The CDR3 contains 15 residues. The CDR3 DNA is TGCGCCAGCAGCCAGGTAGTGATCTCTCCATTCCCCCTCCACTTT. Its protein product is CASSQVVISPFPLHF.

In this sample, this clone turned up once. CDR3 DNA: TGTGCCAGCACCGATCTGACAGTAAGCACAGATACGCAGTATTTT. This encodes CASTDLTVSTDTQYF. This chain joins TRBV7-9 and TRBJ2-3; a weak D match, TRBD1 (5 bases). The CDR3 covers 15 residues. Trimming took off 7 bases at V and 0 bases at J, with 14 bases between the two ends. The V gene's germline CDR1 is SEHNR and CDR2 FQNEAQ (reference sequence).

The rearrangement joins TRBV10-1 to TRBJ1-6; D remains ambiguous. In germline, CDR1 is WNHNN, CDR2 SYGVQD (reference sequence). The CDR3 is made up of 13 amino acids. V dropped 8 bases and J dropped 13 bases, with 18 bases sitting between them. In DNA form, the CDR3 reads TGCGCCAGCCAACTCGTTCCTGAGGCTCCCCTCCACTTT. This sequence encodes CASQLVPEAPLHF.

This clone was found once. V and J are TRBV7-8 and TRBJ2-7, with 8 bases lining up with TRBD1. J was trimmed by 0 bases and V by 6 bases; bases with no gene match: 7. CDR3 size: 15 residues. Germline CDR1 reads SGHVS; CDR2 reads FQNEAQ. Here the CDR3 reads CASRSGTGDSYEQYF. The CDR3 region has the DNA TGTGCCAGCAGATCAGGGACAGGCGACTCCTACGAGCAGTACTTC.

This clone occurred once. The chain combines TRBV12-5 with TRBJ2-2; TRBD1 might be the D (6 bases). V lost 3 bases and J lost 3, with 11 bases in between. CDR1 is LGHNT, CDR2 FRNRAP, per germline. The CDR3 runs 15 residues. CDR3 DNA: TGTGCTAGTGGTTTTGGGGGCGTGGACACCGGGGAGCTGTTTTTT. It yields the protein CASGFGGVDTGELFF.

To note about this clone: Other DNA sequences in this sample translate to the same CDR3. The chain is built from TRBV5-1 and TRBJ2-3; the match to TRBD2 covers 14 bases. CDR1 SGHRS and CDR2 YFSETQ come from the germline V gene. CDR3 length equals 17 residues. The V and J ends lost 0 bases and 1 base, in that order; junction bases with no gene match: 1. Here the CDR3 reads CASSLAGLAGGTDTQYF. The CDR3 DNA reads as TGCGCCAGCAGCTTGGCGGGACTAGCGGGGGGCACAGATACGCAGTATTTT. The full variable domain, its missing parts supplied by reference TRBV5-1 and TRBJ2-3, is KAGVTQTPRYLIKTRGQQVTLSCSPISGHRSVSWYQQTPGQGLQFLFEYFSETQRNKGNFPGRFSGRQFSNSRSEMNVSTLELGDSALYLCASSLAGLAGGTDTQYFGPGTRLTVL.

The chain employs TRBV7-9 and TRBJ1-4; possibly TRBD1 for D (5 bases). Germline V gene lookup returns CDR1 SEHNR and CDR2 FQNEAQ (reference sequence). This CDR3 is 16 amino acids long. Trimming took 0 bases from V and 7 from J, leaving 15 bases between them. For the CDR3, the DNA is TGTGCCAGCAGCTTAGCACCGGGACTTGGGCCTGAAAAACTGTTTTTT. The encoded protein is CASSLAPGLGPEKLFF. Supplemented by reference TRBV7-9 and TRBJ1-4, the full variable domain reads DTGVSQNPRHKITKRGQNVTFRCDPISEHNRLYWYRQTLGQGPEFLTYFQNEAQLEKSRLLSDRFSAERPKGSFSTLEIQRTEQGDSAMYLCASSLAPGLGPEKLFFGSGTQLSVL.

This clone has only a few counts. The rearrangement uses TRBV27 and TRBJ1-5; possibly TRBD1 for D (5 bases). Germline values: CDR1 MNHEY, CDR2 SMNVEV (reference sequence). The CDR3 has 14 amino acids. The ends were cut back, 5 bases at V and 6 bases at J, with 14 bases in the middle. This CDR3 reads CASSVRGSGQPQHF. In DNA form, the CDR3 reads TGTGCCAGCAGTGTTAGGGGTAGTGGTCAGCCCCAGCATTTT.

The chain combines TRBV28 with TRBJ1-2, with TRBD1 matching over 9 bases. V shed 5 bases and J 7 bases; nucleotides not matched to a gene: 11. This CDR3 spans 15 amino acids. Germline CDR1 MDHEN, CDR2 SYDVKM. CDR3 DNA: TGTGCCAGCAGTACGGGACAGGGAGACTCTCGTGGCTACACCTTC. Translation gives CASSTGQGDSRGYTF.

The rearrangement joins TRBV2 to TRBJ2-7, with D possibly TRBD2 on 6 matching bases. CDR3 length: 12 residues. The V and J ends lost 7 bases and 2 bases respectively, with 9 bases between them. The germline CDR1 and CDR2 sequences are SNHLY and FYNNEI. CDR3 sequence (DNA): TGTGCCAGCACGGGAGCCACCTACGAGCAGTACTTC. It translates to CASTGATYEQYF.

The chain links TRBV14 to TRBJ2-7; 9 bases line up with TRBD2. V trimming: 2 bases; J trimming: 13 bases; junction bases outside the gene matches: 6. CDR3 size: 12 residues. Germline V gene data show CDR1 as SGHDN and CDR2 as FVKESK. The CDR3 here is CASSQQRGALYF. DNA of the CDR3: TGTGCCAGCAGCCAACAGCGGGGGGCCCTCTACTTC.

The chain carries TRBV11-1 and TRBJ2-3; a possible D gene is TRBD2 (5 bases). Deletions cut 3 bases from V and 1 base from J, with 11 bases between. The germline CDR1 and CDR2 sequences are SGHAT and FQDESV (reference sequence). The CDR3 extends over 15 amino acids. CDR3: CASSFNGLRTDTQYF. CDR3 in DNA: TGTGCCAGCAGCTTCAATGGACTCCGCACAGATACGCAGTATTTT.

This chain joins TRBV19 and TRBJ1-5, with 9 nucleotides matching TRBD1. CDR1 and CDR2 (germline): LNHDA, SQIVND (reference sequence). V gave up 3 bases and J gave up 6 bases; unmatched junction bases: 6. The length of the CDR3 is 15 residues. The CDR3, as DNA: TGTGCCAGTAGTATTAACAGGGGGCCAAGTCAGCCCCAGCATTTT. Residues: CASSINRGPSQPQHF.

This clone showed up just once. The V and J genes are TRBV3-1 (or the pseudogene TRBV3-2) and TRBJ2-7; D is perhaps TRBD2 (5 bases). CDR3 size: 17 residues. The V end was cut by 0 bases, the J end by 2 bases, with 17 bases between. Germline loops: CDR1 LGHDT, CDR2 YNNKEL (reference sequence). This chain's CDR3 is CASSQDGFLRETYEQYF. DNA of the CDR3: TGTGCCAGCAGCCAAGATGGTTTTCTTCGGGAAACCTACGAGCAGTACTTC.

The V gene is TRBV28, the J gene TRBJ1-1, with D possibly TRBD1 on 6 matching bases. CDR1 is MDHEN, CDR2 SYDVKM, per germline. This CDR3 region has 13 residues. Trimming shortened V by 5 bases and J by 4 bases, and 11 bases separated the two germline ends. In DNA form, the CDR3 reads TGTGCCAGCAGTCCATCGACAGGCACTGAAGCTTTCTTT. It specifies CASSPSTGTEAFF. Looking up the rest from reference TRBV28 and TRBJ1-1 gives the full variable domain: DVKVTQSSRYLVKRTGEKVFLECVQDMDHENMFWYRQDPGLGLRLIYFSYDVKMKEKGDIPEGYSVSREKKERFSLILESASTNQTSMYLCASSPSTGTEAFFGQGTRLTVV.

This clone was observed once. The CDR3 nucleotides read TGCGCCAGCAGTCATAACACCGCCGCGGATGGCTACACCTTC. It codes for CASSHNTAADGYTF. The chain uses TRBV5-1 and TRBJ1-2; no clear D. V was trimmed by 5 bases and J by 6 bases, leaving 17 bases between them. The CDR3 contains 14 residues. The V gene's germline CDR1 is SGHRS and CDR2 YFSETQ.

The CDR3 loop is CASSHDPGTLKFKLFF. The CDR3 DNA follows: TGTGCCAGCAGCCACGACCCCGGGACTTTAAAGTTCAAACTGTTTTTT. The chain uses TRBV3-1 (or the pseudogene TRBV3-2) and TRBJ1-4, with a tentative D call TRBD1 (5 bases). The CDR3 totals 16 residues. Germline loops: CDR1 LGHDT, CDR2 YNNKEL (reference sequence). V gave up 3 bases and J gave up 11 bases, with 22 bases separating them.

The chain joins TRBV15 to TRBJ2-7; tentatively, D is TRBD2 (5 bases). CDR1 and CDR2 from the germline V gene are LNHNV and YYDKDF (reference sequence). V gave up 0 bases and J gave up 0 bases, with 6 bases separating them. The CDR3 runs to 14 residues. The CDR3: CATSREGLSYEQYF. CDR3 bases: TGTGCCACCAGCAGAGAAGGACTCTCCTACGAGCAGTACTTC.

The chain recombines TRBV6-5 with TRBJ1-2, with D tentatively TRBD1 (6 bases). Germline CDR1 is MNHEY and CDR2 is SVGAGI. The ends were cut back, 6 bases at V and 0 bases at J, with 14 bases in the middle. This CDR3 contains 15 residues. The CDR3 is CASRGADRANYGYTF. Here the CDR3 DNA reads TGTGCCAGCAGGGGAGCGGACAGAGCTAACTATGGCTACACCTTC.

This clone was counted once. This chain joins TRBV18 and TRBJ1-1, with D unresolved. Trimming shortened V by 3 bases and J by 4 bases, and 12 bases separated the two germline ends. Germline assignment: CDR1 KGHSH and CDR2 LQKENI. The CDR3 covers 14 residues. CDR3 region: CASSPSPGITEAFF. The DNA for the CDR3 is TGTGCCAGCTCACCTTCGCCGGGGATCACTGAAGCTTTCTTT.

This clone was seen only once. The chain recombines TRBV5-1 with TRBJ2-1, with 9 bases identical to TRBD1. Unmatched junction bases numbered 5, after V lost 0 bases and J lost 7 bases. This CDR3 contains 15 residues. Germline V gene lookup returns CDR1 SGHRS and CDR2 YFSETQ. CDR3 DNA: TGCGCCAGCAGCTTGGCCGGACAGGGGAAGAATGAGCAGTTCTTC. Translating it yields CASSLAGQGKNEQFF.

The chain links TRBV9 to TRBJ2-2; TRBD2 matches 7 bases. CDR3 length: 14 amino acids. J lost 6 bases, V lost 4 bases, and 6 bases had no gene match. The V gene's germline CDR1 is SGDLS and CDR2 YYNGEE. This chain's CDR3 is CASSTTSQAGELFF. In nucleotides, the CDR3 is TGTGCCAGCAGCACGACTAGCCAGGCCGGGGAGCTGTTTTTT.

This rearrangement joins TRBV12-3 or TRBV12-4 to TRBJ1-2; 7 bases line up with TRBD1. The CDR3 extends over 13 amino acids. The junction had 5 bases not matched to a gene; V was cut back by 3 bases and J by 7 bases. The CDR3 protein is CASSLEGAGGYTF. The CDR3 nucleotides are TGTGCCAGCAGTTTGGAGGGGGCTGGTGGCTACACCTTC.

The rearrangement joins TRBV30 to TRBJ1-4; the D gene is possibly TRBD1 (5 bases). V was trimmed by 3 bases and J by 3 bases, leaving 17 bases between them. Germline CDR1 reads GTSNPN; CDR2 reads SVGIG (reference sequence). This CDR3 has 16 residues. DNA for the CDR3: TGTGCCTGGAGCCCTCATCGGGGGGTATCTAATGAAAAACTGTTTTTT. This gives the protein CAWSPHRGVSNEKLFF. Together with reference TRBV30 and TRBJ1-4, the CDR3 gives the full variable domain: SQTIHQWPATLVQPVGSPLSLECTVEGTSNPNLYWYRQAAGRGLQLLFYSVGIGQISSEVPQNLSASRPQDRQFILSSKKLLLSDSGFYLCAWSPHRGVSNEKLFFGSGTQLSVL.

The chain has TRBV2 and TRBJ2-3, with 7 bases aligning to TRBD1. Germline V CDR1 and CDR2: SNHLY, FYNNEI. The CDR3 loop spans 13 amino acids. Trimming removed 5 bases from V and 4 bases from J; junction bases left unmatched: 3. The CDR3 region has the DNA TGTGCCAGCAGTACCACAGGGGCAGATACGCAGTATTTT. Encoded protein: CASSTTGADTQYF. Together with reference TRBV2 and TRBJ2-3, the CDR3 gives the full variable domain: EPEVTQTPSHQVTQMGQEVILRCVPISNHLYFYWYRQILGQKVEFLVSFYNNEISEKSEIFDDQFSVERPDGSNFTLKIRSTKLEDSAMYFCASSTTGADTQYFGPGTRLTVL.